This T cell receptor beta chain came from a study of vaccination and CD4 T cells after COVID-19. Study context: For each participant, vaccination comprised two doses of either the BNT162b2 or the mRNA-1273 vaccine.

Cultured CD4+ T-cell DNA underwent Oncomine TCR Beta short-read sequencing. TCRdb analysed the PCR reads with MiXCR anew, one entry per CDR3 protein. Here the sample spans about 20,000 distinct CDR3 sequences, around 55% being singletons. The CDR3 runs to 16 residues. The V end lost 4 bases, the J end lost 3 bases, and 17 bases lay between the germline ends. Germline V CDR1 and CDR2: SGHDT, YYEEEE. With respect to this clonotype: Antigen: not known.

Treatment described: approximately 9-day PBMC culture with coronavirus spike peptide pools or control peptides (ViraFEST assay). Sample: CD4+ T cells from blood, cultured in vitro. This sequence originates from a human donor who had recovered from COVID-19. The chain joins TRBV5-6 to TRBJ2-1; TRBD1 is a possible D gene (6 bases). Here the CDR3 reads CASSTYTGLYYNEQFF. Here the CDR3 DNA reads TGTGCCAGCAGCACTTATACAGGGTTGTACTACAATGAGCAGTTCTTC.